This is a list of T cell receptor beta chains from one sample in a study of OX40 agonist ivuxolimab in advanced cancers. The data were produced by immunoSEQ multiplex PCR, yet TCRdb's version contains in-frame clones alone and is incomplete. The table includes over 50,000 clones, nearly 95% detected once. Specimen: CD4+ or CD8+ T cells sorted from blood, collected in a trial of the OX40 agonist ivuxolimab. Receptors originate from an adult with an advanced solid tumor such as melanoma, head and neck, liver or kidney cancer. The conserved cysteine and the conserved F or W are not part of the CDR3 here. D genes are given only for firm matches. Only part of the rows carry a size: once, few, many, or a class if the clone is expanded.

d_gene,abundance,j_gene,v_gene,CDR3aa
-,-,TRBJ2-7,TRBV29-1,SVHPTGSYEQY
TRBD1,-,TRBJ1-5,TRBV19,ASSIGTVNQPQH
-,-,TRBJ2-1,TRBV19,ASSGPAEQF
-,-,TRBJ2-7,TRBV12-5,ASGDQGYEQY
-,-,TRBJ2-2,TRBV13,ASARTDTGELF
-,-,TRBJ1-5,TRBV27,ASSLSAGHQPQH
TRBD1,few,TRBJ1-4,TRBV4-2,ASSPLPTGLDEKLF
-,-,TRBJ1-6,TRBV14,ASSQDGAGSDSPLH
TRBD2,-,TRBJ2-3,TRBV5-1,ASSSPLAGGPTDTQY
-,-,TRBJ2-7,TRBV18,ASSPETYYYEQY
TRBD1,-,TRBJ1-2,TRBV9,ASSATGNYGYT
-,-,TRBJ2-5,TRBV7-3,ASSLYGLSYQETQY
-,-,TRBJ2-5,TRBV9,ASSGAPGHPGETQY
-,-,TRBJ1-1,TRBV19,ASSIGLGVNTEAF
-,-,TRBJ1-1,TRBV4-1,ASSQATGNTEAF
TRBD2,-,TRBJ2-1,TRBV7-3,ASSPGTSGYNEQF
-,-,TRBJ2-1,TRBV19,ASSIVIIPRNEQF
-,-,TRBJ1-4,TRBV4-1,ASSQTEAGWTKLF
-,-,TRBJ2-3,TRBV2,ASSWTKRTDTQY
-,-,TRBJ1-1,TRBV6-1,ASSEFKWTEAF